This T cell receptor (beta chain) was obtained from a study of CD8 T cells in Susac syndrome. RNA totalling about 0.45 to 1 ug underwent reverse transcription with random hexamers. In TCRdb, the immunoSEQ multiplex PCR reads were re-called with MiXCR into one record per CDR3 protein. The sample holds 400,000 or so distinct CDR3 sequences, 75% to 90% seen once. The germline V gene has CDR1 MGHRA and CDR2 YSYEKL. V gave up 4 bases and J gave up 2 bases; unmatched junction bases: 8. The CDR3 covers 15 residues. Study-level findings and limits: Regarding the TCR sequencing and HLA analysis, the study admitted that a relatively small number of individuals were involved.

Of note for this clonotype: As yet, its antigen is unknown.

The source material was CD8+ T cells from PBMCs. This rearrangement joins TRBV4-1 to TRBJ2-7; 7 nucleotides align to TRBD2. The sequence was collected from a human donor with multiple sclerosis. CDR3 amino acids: CASSLISGSTYEQYF. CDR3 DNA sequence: TGCGCCAGCAGCCTGATTAGCGGGTCTACCTACGAGCAGTACTTC.